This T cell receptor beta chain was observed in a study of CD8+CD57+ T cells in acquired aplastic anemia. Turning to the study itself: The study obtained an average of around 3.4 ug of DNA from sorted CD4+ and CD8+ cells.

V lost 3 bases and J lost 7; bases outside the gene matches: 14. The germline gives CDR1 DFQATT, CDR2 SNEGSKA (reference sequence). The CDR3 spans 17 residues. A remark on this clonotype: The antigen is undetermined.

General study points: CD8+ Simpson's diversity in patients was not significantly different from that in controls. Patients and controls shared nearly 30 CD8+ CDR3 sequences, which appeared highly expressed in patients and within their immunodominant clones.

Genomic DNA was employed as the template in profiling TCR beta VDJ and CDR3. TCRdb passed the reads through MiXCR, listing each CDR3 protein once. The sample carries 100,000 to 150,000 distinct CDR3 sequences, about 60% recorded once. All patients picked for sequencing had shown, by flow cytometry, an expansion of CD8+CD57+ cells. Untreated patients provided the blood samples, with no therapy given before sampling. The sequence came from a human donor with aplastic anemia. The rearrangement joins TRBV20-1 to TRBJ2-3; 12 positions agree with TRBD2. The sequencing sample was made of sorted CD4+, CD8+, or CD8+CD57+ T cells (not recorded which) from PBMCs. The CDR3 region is CSARVFGLAGGPYTQYF. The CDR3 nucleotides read TGCAGTGCTAGGGTCTTCGGCCTAGCGGGGGGGCCCTATACGCAGTATTTT.